Listed below are T cell receptor beta chains from one sample, sequenced in a study of neurological immune-mediated disorders. One entry per CDR3 protein, called by TCRdb with MiXCR from the 5' RACE reads. The sample shows around 56,000 distinct CDR3 sequences, less than 25% of them seen only once. The sample comprised PBMCs. These receptors were taken from a man between 60 and 70 years old with HTLV-1-associated myelopathy (HAM/TSP). Both conserved end residues are part of each CDR3.

J gene: TRBJ2-3
V gene: TRBV7-9
CDR3 protein: CASSLASGINPDTQYF

J gene: TRBJ2-1
V gene: TRBV20-1
CDR3 protein: CSAPSGTGSLHNEQFF

J gene: TRBJ1-1
V gene: TRBV28
CDR3 protein: CASRGEQGTTEAFF

J gene: TRBJ2-2
V gene: TRBV6-6
CDR3 protein: CASSYSGQGAGELFF

J gene: TRBJ2-5
V gene: TRBV14
CDR3 protein: CASSQEVGQQETQYF

J gene: TRBJ1-5
V gene: TRBV7-8
CDR3 protein: CASSLSSGSGPQHF

J gene: TRBJ2-5
V gene: TRBV7-2
CDR3 protein: CASNRGAGETQYF

J gene: TRBJ2-7
V gene: TRBV10-3
CDR3 protein: CAISLGAGSYEQYF

J gene: TRBJ1-2
V gene: TRBV15
CDR3 protein: CATSRDRGQDGYTF

J gene: TRBJ2-2
V gene: TRBV12-3/TRBV12-4
CDR3 protein: CASSLNGGIPGELFF

J gene: TRBJ2-3
V gene: TRBV30
CDR3 protein: CAWSVYYPAGSLSTDTQYF

J gene: TRBJ2-2
V gene: TRBV7-9
CDR3 protein: CASSLGSWLITGELFF

J gene: TRBJ2-2
V gene: TRBV5-1
CDR3 protein: CASSPGAGELFF

J gene: TRBJ2-7
V gene: TRBV5-1
CDR3 protein: CASSSLREDHYEQYF

J gene: TRBJ2-2
V gene: TRBV11-3
CDR3 protein: CASSLGISTGELFF

J gene: TRBJ2-7
V gene: TRBV14
CDR3 protein: CASSQIIPGPPYEQYF

J gene: TRBJ2-1
V gene: TRBV20-1
CDR3 protein: CSAFVDRDNEQFF

J gene: TRBJ1-1
V gene: TRBV3-1
CDR3 protein: CASGGSGDTEAFF

J gene: TRBJ1-4
V gene: TRBV20-1
CDR3 protein: CSARETGGRGKLFF

J gene: TRBJ1-1
V gene: TRBV7-2
CDR3 protein: CASIPATWAHTEAFF

J gene: TRBJ1-1
V gene: TRBV28
CDR3 protein: CASSLGGAQGPRTEAFF

J gene: TRBJ1-6
V gene: TRBV12-3/TRBV12-4
CDR3 protein: CASAGLRDSPLHF

J gene: TRBJ1-3
V gene: TRBV12-3/TRBV12-4
CDR3 protein: CASSRGQGFLSGNTIYF

J gene: TRBJ2-1
V gene: TRBV29-1
CDR3 protein: CSVRTSGRDNEQFF

J gene: TRBJ2-7
V gene: TRBV4-2
CDR3 protein: CASSQEEGFTTFYEQYF

J gene: TRBJ2-3
V gene: TRBV9
CDR3 protein: CASSVDTTDTQYF

J gene: TRBJ1-1
V gene: TRBV5-1
CDR3 protein: CASSLSQGMGKAFF

J gene: TRBJ2-1
V gene: TRBV20-1
CDR3 protein: CSARDFAGIASEQFF

J gene: TRBJ1-3
V gene: TRBV20-1
CDR3 protein: CSARRGSSGNTIYF

J gene: TRBJ2-3
V gene: TRBV20-1
CDR3 protein: CSARDLEGVGTQYF

J gene: TRBJ2-7
V gene: TRBV7-8
CDR3 protein: CASSLAGPTSGTYEQYF

J gene: TRBJ1-4
V gene: TRBV14
CDR3 protein: CASSQSTGMGEKLFF

J gene: TRBJ2-1
V gene: TRBV6-5
CDR3 protein: CASSYYRLGGGRHNEQFF

J gene: TRBJ2-1
V gene: TRBV20-1
CDR3 protein: CSASGFANEQFF

J gene: TRBJ2-1
V gene: TRBV10-2
CDR3 protein: CASISGTSGRTVSNEQFF

J gene: TRBJ1-1
V gene: TRBV20-1
CDR3 protein: CSALVMNTEAFF

J gene: TRBJ2-1
V gene: TRBV5-1
CDR3 protein: CASSVRDKLLRSSYNEQFF

J gene: TRBJ2-3
V gene: TRBV27
CDR3 protein: CASSFSEAGGDTQYF

J gene: TRBJ1-6
V gene: TRBV6-5
CDR3 protein: CASSYTNSPLHF

J gene: TRBJ1-2
V gene: TRBV3-1
CDR3 protein: CASSQRTGSGYTF

J gene: TRBJ2-1
V gene: TRBV20-1
CDR3 protein: CSAPYLSSYNEQFF

J gene: TRBJ1-2
V gene: TRBV27
CDR3 protein: CASSYTGTMGGYTF

J gene: TRBJ2-1
V gene: TRBV12-2
CDR3 protein: CASRSARVVLAGPEQSPPYNEQFF

J gene: TRBJ1-4
V gene: TRBV2
CDR3 protein: CASSLDRREKLFF

J gene: TRBJ2-5
V gene: TRBV5-1
CDR3 protein: CASSPGDMGRVQYF

J gene: TRBJ2-7
V gene: TRBV5-1
CDR3 protein: CASSPQGSITYEQYF

J gene: TRBJ1-3
V gene: TRBV20-1
CDR3 protein: CSAPWGGSGNTIYF

J gene: TRBJ1-1
V gene: TRBV11-2
CDR3 protein: CASSLEGRDQAFF

J gene: TRBJ2-7
V gene: TRBV5-1
CDR3 protein: CASSSTGDPYEQYF

J gene: TRBJ2-3
V gene: TRBV5-1
CDR3 protein: CASSSFEPGLSTDTQYF

J gene: TRBJ2-5
V gene: TRBV29-1
CDR3 protein: CSVVRGAQVETQHF

J gene: TRBJ1-3
V gene: TRBV5-6
CDR3 protein: CASSYVRQGLSKSGNTIYF

J gene: TRBJ2-3
V gene: TRBV20-1
CDR3 protein: CSARRWTSGRDTQYF

J gene: TRBJ2-7
V gene: TRBV12-3/TRBV12-4
CDR3 protein: CASSFGGRSNEQYF

J gene: TRBJ2-1
V gene: TRBV29-1
CDR3 protein: CSVFLLILSYNEQFF

J gene: TRBJ1-1
V gene: TRBV5-1
CDR3 protein: CASSLGAGRNTEAFF

J gene: TRBJ2-2
V gene: TRBV5-1
CDR3 protein: CASSLAPPREAGELFF

J gene: TRBJ2-1
V gene: TRBV7-9
CDR3 protein: CASSPLLETNEQFF

J gene: TRBJ2-7
V gene: TRBV5-1
CDR3 protein: CASSFDRGTPFSSHEQYF